A single T cell receptor beta chain is shown here with its context. This clonotype has at least ten counts. What antigen it recognizes has not been identified. Base qualities are not recorded, but no much larger clone differs from it by a single base. The library was built by means of multiplex PCR. The instrument was an Illumina HiSeq 4000. TCR beta libraries were built with iRepertoire HTBI primers and Arm-PCR amplification of CDR3 regions. Before sequencing, the PCR products underwent gel purification. On the authors' methods: Across samples, 60 to 75 TRBV and approximately 15 TRBJ segments were identified and used for gene usage analysis of CDR3 amino acid clonotypes. Filtered high-quality paired reads were merged into contigs using COPE and FqMerger. BLAST was used to align contigs to IMGT TRBV, TRBD and TRBJ reference genes, and CDR3 was defined according to IMGT. Any clonotype with a frequency above 0.1% was counted as a highly expanded clone. Shannon entropy served as the measure of repertoire diversity, while the Gini coefficient captured V-J evenness. A clonotype was considered public if more than one individual shared it. TCRdb reran the public reads through fastp at Q25 and MiXCR, keeping productive beta chains. Merged by CDR3 protein, the rows form single entries marked with the most common genes and DNA. Clone size and V and J calls follow TCRdb, not the original study. This sample holds approximately 440,000 distinct CDR3 sequences; under 20% were observed only once. In total, the top ten clones hold 9.5% to 15% of the sample.

The data derive from a study of regulatory T cells in long-lasting Graves disease (dated by TCRdb to the early 2020s). Study-level background: Patients with newly diagnosed Graves' disease had been on antithyroid drugs for under 3 months. This study used TCR sequencing and RNA sequencing of peripheral blood to compare persistent Graves' disease patients against newly diagnosed Graves' disease patients. The study was conducted in China and was registered as a clinical trial. TCR sequencing covered some 13 persistent and around 20 newly diagnosed Graves' disease patients, some 33 samples in total. Beyond this particular receptor, the publication reports: Only the TCR beta chain was sequenced and analyzed. As a limitation, the authors acknowledged that the small sample size may reduce accuracy. Only peripheral blood was studied, because thyroid tissue, the primary lesion, was inaccessible. A larger number of public clonotypes was shared among persistent patients (approximately 3,000) than among newly diagnosed patients (about 990). Lower TCR Shannon entropy and fewer highly expanded clones were observed in persistent Graves' disease patients than in newly diagnosed patients, which suggested clonal expansion.

The meaning of the sample's time point label: newly diagnosed GD, antithyroid drugs for less than 3 months. RNA was extracted from PBMCs in TRIzol for both TCR sequencing and RNA sequencing. The diagnosis of Graves' disease was made according to American Thyroid Association guidelines. The patients came from an endocrinology department in Xi'an, China. Each patient gave about 10 milliliters of peripheral blood, collected in an EDTA anticoagulant tube. Ficoll Paque Plus density gradient separation was used to isolate PBMCs, and no further T cell sorting was done. An Agilent 2100 Bioanalyzer and agarose gel were used to check RNA quality, while a NanoDrop 2000 measured RNA concentration. The same data also went into a second study, on T cells in Graves' hyperthyroidism and ophthalmopathy. Taken from the second paper: Stable Graves' hyperthyroidism was defined as no progression to ophthalmopathy during 18 months of follow-up. Hyperthyroidism patients were newly diagnosed, had a disease duration of under 2 months, and were aged 18 to 65 years. The study excluded patients with uncontrolled infections, other autoimmune diseases, pregnancy or lactation. Diagnoses were based on clinical symptoms, serum thyroxine and TRAb, thyroid ultrasound and orbital computed tomography. The first round of RT-PCR for the TCR CDR3 was performed with the HTBI primer set and the Qiagen OneStep RT-PCR kit. Most expanded thyroid clonotypes (frequency above 0.001) were also found in blood, which suggests that blood repertoires may mirror thyroid immune responses. In cross-validation, a model built on a 13 V-J signature told ophthalmopathy apart from stable hyperthyroidism with 85% to 90% sensitivity and about 81% specificity, and in testing the same model reached 80%/75%. In validation, the model predicted progression to ophthalmopathy with approximately 71% sensitivity and around 72% specificity, a median of approximately 6.5 months before onset. To identify distinguishing TCR V-J signatures, a discovery cohort of 100 or so patients was used, comprising fewer than 45 with Graves' ophthalmopathy and around 57 with stable Graves' hyperthyroidism. Prospective prediction of ophthalmopathy was tested in an independent validation cohort of fewer than 20 hyperthyroidism patients and approximately 17 patients who later progressed to ophthalmopathy. The 75 to 100 discovery patients were randomly divided into training and test sets at a 7:3 ratio. Thyroid tissue and blood T-cell repertoires from about 6 Graves' hyperthyroidism patients were also compared in the study. Once sampling was done, hyperthyroidism patients were given methimazole at a starting dose of 30 mg daily, whereas ophthalmopathy patients were given high-dose intravenous methylprednisolone. A second multiplex PCR round built the libraries, followed by size selection and purification. Sequencing of the libraries was done on an Illumina HiSeq2000 using paired-end 100 bp reads. Raw data were processed with SOAPnuke, discarding reads with adapters, uncalled bases, mean Phred below 15, or no exact constant-primer or identifier match. COPE v1.2.5 was used to merge high-quality paired reads, and clonotypes were defined as unique nucleotide sequences. MiTCR v1.1 was used to align clonotypes to the IMGT TRBV, TRBD and TRBJ reference segments. Only V-J combinations with frequency above 0.0001, covering about 99% of repertoires, were analysed. The TCS score was defined as the ratio of F50 (clonal expansion) to E x V (chaos), calculated using BLOSUM62-based TCRdist between CDR3 peptides within each V-J. Welch's t-statistics and random forest reduced 500 to 550 V-J features to roughly 13, which were used in a naive Bayes classifier (R e1071). Sample size was not statistically predetermined, and blinding of investigators to group allocation was not performed. TCR Vbeta CDR3 sequencing of 120 to 150 peripheral blood samples (about 45 ophthalmopathy, over 70 hyperthyroidism and roughly 17 progressor patients) is reported in the paper.

The source was peripheral blood mononuclear cells (PBMCs), collected at new diagnosis, from a patient treated with antithyroid drugs. The TCR was taken from a man between 40 and 49 years old with Graves disease. Donor details come from another sample of the same person, matched by shared clones.

The CDR3 protein sequence reads: CASSLSKETQYF. In nucleotides, the sequence is TGTGCCAGCAGCTTAAGTAAGGAGACCCAGTACTTC. The chain is encoded by TRBV7-2 joined to TRBJ2-5; confidence is insufficient to name the D gene. Including the terminal cysteine and phenylalanine, the CDR3 comprises 12 residues. The entry retains the CDR3 DNA only, 36 bases that are in frame from base 1. The V end loses 2 bases and the J end loses 5 bases, and a stretch of 6 bases separates them. Taken from the germline V gene, the CDR1 and CDR2 loops are SGHTA and FQGNSA.